Following are 20 T cell receptor beta chains from one sample sequenced in a study of beta chain features in type 1 diabetes. Study results and limitations: People with Type 1 diabetes carried modestly yet significantly shorter TCRB CDR3s in all four CD4+ subsets.

Investigators reverse transcribed all isolated RNA, so they sequenced expressed TCRB transcripts. Assay used: immunoSEQ multiplex PCR; TCRdb lists only in-frame clones, some missing. The sample includes some 120,000 clones, roughly 17% of them seen just once. Antigen specificity for these receptors is unknown. Sequencing used central memory CD4+ T cells from blood. These receptors were obtained from a man aged 18 to 29 with type 1 diabetes.

This clone occurred a few times. This chain connects TRBV29-1 to TRBJ1-1; D not certain. V lost 7 bases and J 1 base, leaving 10 bases between the germline ends. Germline V CDR1 and CDR2: SQVTM, ANQGSEA. The CDR3 has 12 amino acids. This CDR3 is CSASVQNTEAFF. In DNA form, the CDR3 reads TGCAGCGCCAGCGTGCAGAACACTGAAGCTTTCTTT. The variable domain in full, with the rest retrieved from reference TRBV29-1 and TRBJ1-1, is SAVISQKPSRDICQRGTSLTIQCQVDSQVTMMFWYRQQPGQSLTLIATANQGSEATYESGFVIDKFPISRPNLTFSTLTVSNMSPEDSSIYLCSASVQNTEAFFGQGTRLTVV.

This clone was recorded only once. This sequence joins TRBV19 and TRBJ2-4; 10 bases fit TRBD1. Germline CDR1 LNHDA, CDR2 SQIVND (reference sequence). The CDR3 contains 14 residues. The V and J ends lost 8 bases and 5 bases, in that order; junction bases with no gene match: 6. The CDR3 sequence: CASHTGTGENIQYF. CDR3 sequence (DNA): TGTGCCAGTCACACCGGGACAGGGGAAAACATTCAGTACTTC.

This clone appeared a few times. The V and J genes are TRBV14 and TRBJ2-5, with D tentatively TRBD1 or TRBD2 (5 bases each). The CDR3 extends over 17 amino acids. Trimming took off 4 bases at V and 0 bases at J, with 18 bases between the two ends. In germline, CDR1 is SGHDN, CDR2 FVKESK. The CDR3 DNA is TGTGCCAGCAGCCCGGGACGGATCCTATCGTACCAAGAGACCCAGTACTTC. This translates into CASSPGRILSYQETQYF.

Only a few counts were recorded for this clone. CDR3 DNA: TGCGCCAGCAGCCCGCGAGCGGGAGACTACGAGCAGTACTTC. Protein: CASSPRAGDYEQYF. The J gene is TRBJ2-7, the V gene TRBV5-1, with TRBD2 identical over 8 bases. The length of the CDR3 is 14 residues. Losses at the gene ends were 4 bases for V and 3 bases for J; bases not matched to a gene: 6. Germline V gives CDR1 SGHRS, CDR2 YFSETQ.

This clone was seen a handful of times. The rearrangement joins TRBV25-1 to TRBJ2-3; D gene unclear. Germline CDR1 reads MGHDK; CDR2 reads SYGVNS. CDR3 length: 12 residues. V lost 5 bases and J 0 bases, leaving 3 bases between the germline ends. The CDR3 sequence is CASSPSTDTQYF. The CDR3 DNA is TGTGCCAGCAGTCCTAGCACAGATACGCAGTATTTT.

This clone was counted a few times. This chain connects TRBV9 to TRBJ2-3; D tentatively fits TRBD1 or TRBD2 (5 bases each). In germline, CDR1 is SGDLS, CDR2 YYNGEE. There are 14 residues in the CDR3. V lost 0 bases and J 6 bases, leaving 11 bases between the germline ends. The CDR3 loop reads CASSVATGLDTQYF. CDR3 sequence (DNA): TGTGCCAGCAGCGTAGCTACGGGGCTGGATACGCAGTATTTT.

Concerning this clone: A much larger clone differs by one base, so this may be a read error. V usage is TRBV7-9 and J usage is TRBJ2-7, with D uncertain. The germline V and J ends were trimmed by 4 bases and 1 base, with 8 bases remaining between them. Germline V gene data show CDR1 as SEHNR and CDR2 as FQNEAQ (reference sequence). The CDR3 spans 13 residues. The DNA for the CDR3 is TGTGCCAGCAGCTGCAGACTGTCCTACGAGCAGTACTTC. Translation: CASSCRLSYEQYF.

This clone was found many times. V and J are TRBV11-2 and TRBJ2-7; D tentatively reads TRBD1 or TRBD2 (5 bases each). Germline CDR1 and CDR2: SGHAT and FQNNGV. The CDR3 is 12 residues long. V lost 0 bases, J lost 12 bases, and 12 bases lay in between. CDR3 sequence (DNA): TGTGCCAGCAGCTTAGAGCAGGGAGTGGGGTACTTC. It is translated as CASSLEQGVGYF.

This chain links TRBV9 with TRBJ1-1; D unclear. V lost 3 bases to trimming and J lost 1 base, with 7 bases between them. In germline, CDR1 is SGDLS, CDR2 YYNGEE. The CDR3 length is 13 residues. CDR3 amino acids: CASSGHRNTEAFF. Written as DNA, the CDR3 is TGTGCCAGCAGCGGTCACAGGAACACTGAAGCTTTCTTT.

This clone came up a few times. This chain connects TRBV7-2 to TRBJ2-7; no clear D. The CDR3 contains 13 residues. With 3 bases removed from V and 2 bases from J, the gap between germline ends came to 8 bases. CDR1 and CDR2 (germline): SGHTA, FQGNSA. The CDR3 coding sequence is TGTGCCAGCAGCTTTATCTTCGCCTACGAGCAGTACTTC. Translated: CASSFIFAYEQYF.

The genes are TRBV18 and TRBJ2-7, with D possibly TRBD2 on 6 matching bases. Trimming left V 3 bases short and J 3 bases short, with 9 bases between. Germline values: CDR1 KGHSH, CDR2 LQKENI. The CDR3 extends over 13 amino acids. Here the CDR3 reads CASSPGLGYEQYF. CDR3 sequence (DNA): TGTGCCAGCTCACCGGGACTGGGCTACGAGCAGTACTTC.

The gene calls are TRBV29-1 and TRBJ2-7; D is unclear. The length of the CDR3 is 12 residues. Germline CDR1 reads SQVTM; CDR2 reads ANQGSEA. The V and J ends lost 6 bases and 0 bases respectively, with 9 bases between them. The CDR3, as DNA: TGCAGCGTCTCGGACGGCTCCTACGAGCAGTACTTC. This translates into CSVSDGSYEQYF.

By proportion, this clone is medium-sized. The chain links TRBV5-4 to TRBJ2-2; D gene ambiguous. Per the germline V gene, CDR1 is SGHNT and CDR2 is YYREEE (reference sequence). The V gene lost 4 bases and the J gene lost 1 base, with 5 bases spanning the gap. The length of the CDR3 is 13 residues. In nucleotides, the CDR3 is TGTGCCAGCAGCAACCAGAACACCGGGGAGCTGTTTTTT. Protein product: CASSNQNTGELFF.

V and J are TRBV9 and TRBJ1-2, with 7 bases lining up with TRBD1. The junction had 13 bases not matched to a gene; V was cut back by 3 bases and J by 8 bases. Looked up from germline, CDR1 is SGDLS and CDR2 is YYNGEE. The CDR3 loop spans 15 amino acids. CDR3 in DNA: TGTGCCAGCAGCGAGGGTAGACAGGGAGGTGGAGGCTACACCTTC. Protein sequence: CASSEGRQGGGGYTF.

In this sample, this clone turned up many times. Other DNA sequences in the same sample also yield this CDR3. The J gene is TRBJ2-1, the V gene TRBV30; no firm D call. V lost 0 bases, J lost 4 bases, and 7 bases lay in between. In germline, CDR1 is GTSNPN, CDR2 SVGIG (reference sequence). The CDR3 spans 13 residues. CDR3 protein: CAWSVQAYNEQFF. CDR3 nucleotides: TGTGCCTGGAGTGTACAAGCGTACAATGAGCAGTTCTTC.

CDR3 sequence (DNA): TGTGCCAGCAGCTTAGGTAGCGGGGGGTTTGCGAACACCGGGGAGCTGTTTTTT. Protein sequence: CASSLGSGGFANTGELFF. The rearrangement uses TRBV7-6 and TRBJ2-2, with 10 nucleotides matching TRBD2. Germline assignment: CDR1 SGHVS and CDR2 FNYEAQ. This CDR3 is 18 amino acids long. Unmatched junction bases numbered 5, after V lost 1 base and J lost 0 bases.

This clone was seen ten or more times. The chain has TRBV5-4 and TRBJ2-1, with TRBD1 matching 9 bases. The J segment lost 7 bases and the V segment lost 4 bases, leaving 9 bases of the junction unmatched. This CDR3 spans 15 amino acids. Germline-derived CDR1 and CDR2 are SGHNT and YYREEE (reference sequence). This CDR3 is CASSLGTGTWNEQFF. CDR3 nucleotides: TGTGCCAGCAGCCTCGGGACAGGGACTTGGAATGAGCAGTTCTTC.

V is TRBV5-1 and J is TRBJ2-5; D is unclear. The V gene's germline CDR1 is SGHRS and CDR2 YFSETQ. The CDR3 sequence is 13 residues long. Trimming shortened V by 4 bases and J by 1 base, and 8 bases separated the two germline ends. Here the CDR3 DNA reads TGCGCCAGCAGCGTGACGGGCCAAGAGACCCAGTACTTC. Its translation: CASSVTGQETQYF.

This clone was observed a few times. The rearrangement joins TRBV30 to TRBJ2-7; D is possibly TRBD2 (6 bases). The germline CDR1 and CDR2 sequences are GTSNPN and SVGIG (reference sequence). Deletions cut 3 bases from V and 5 bases from J, with 14 bases between. The CDR3 runs 13 residues. The CDR3 DNA reads as TGTGCCTGGAGGGACTATCGTATCCACGAGCAGTACTTC. It yields the protein CAWRDYRIHEQYF. The variable domain in full, completed from reference TRBV30 and TRBJ2-7, reads SQTIHQWPATLVQPVGSPLSLECTVEGTSNPNLYWYRQAAGRGLQLLFYSVGIGQISSEVPQNLSASRPQDRQFILSSKKLLLSDSGFYLCAWRDYRIHEQYFGPGTRLTVT.

This clone was detected only a few times. The chain employs TRBV7-2 and TRBJ2-5; no clear D. The V and J ends lost 1 base and 1 base respectively, with 4 bases between them. This CDR3 region has 13 residues. Germline V gene sequence: CDR1 SGHTA, CDR2 FQGNSA. The CDR3 spells CASSLVAQETQYF. In nucleotides, the CDR3 is TGTGCCAGCAGCTTAGTGGCCCAAGAGACCCAGTACTTC.